These 19 T cell receptor beta chains share one sample of origin, sequenced in a study of T-cell reconstitution after alpha-beta-depleted transplantation in children. The authors prepared the TCRbeta library with unique molecular identifiers. TCRdb re-called the PCR reads through MiXCR, storing one row per CDR3 protein. The sample holds about 230,000 distinct CDR3 sequences, around 9.6% seen once. The source was PBMCs from the stem cell graft donor, collected from the stem cell graft. The receptors originated from a human donor who donated a stem cell graft to a child with acute lymphoblastic leukemia.

This clonotype came up a few times. This sequence joins TRBV18 and TRBJ2-3; D remains unclear. This CDR3 region has 14 residues. From germline, CDR1 is KGHSH and CDR2 LQKENI. With 6 bases removed from V and 5 bases from J, the gap between germline ends came to 15 bases. The CDR3 is CASSPPEQRDTQYF. The CDR3 DNA reads TGTGCCAGCTCCCCGCCAGAACAACGAGATACGCAGTATTTT. The complete variable domain, with remaining parts taken from reference TRBV18 and TRBJ2-3, reads NAGVMQNPRHLVRRRGQEARLRCSPMKGHSHVYWYRQLPEEGLKFMVYLQKENIIDESGMPKERFSAEFPKEGPSILRIQQVVRGDSAAYFCASSPPEQRDTQYFGPGTRLTVL.

The sample holds a few counts of this clonotype. This chain links TRBV5-1 with TRBJ2-1; unclear D gene. Germline lookup yields CDR1 SGHRS and CDR2 YFSETQ. V dropped 3 bases and J dropped 3 bases, with 13 bases sitting between them. CDR3 length: 15 residues. The CDR3 protein is CASSSDTLFYNEQFF. In DNA form, the CDR3 reads TGCGCCAGCAGCTCCGACACCCTATTCTACAATGAGCAGTTCTTC.

The V call is TRBV7-2, the J call TRBJ2-4; TRBD1 or TRBD2 may be the D gene (5 bases each). Trimming left V 5 bases short and J 10 bases short, with 15 bases between. The length of the CDR3 is 13 residues. The V gene's germline CDR1 is SGHTA and CDR2 FQGNSA. CDR3 sequence (DNA): TGTGCCAGCAGCCCCGTAGACGGGACGATTCAGTACTTC. Its translation: CASSPVDGTIQYF.

In regard to this clonotype: A read error may explain this, as a much larger clone is one base away. The chain combines TRBV7-7 with TRBJ2-1; a possible D gene is TRBD2 (6 bases). Germline V gene lookup returns CDR1 SSHAT and CDR2 FNYEAQ (reference sequence). The CDR3 is 15 residues long. V lost 5 bases to trimming and J lost 8 bases, with 19 bases between them. The chain's CDR3 is CASSRAGINSDEQFF. In nucleotides, the CDR3 is TGTGCCAGCAGCCGGGCGGGGATTAATAGCGATGAGCAGTTCTTC.

There are many counts of this clonotype. This sequence joins TRBV12-3 or TRBV12-4 and TRBJ2-7; D may be TRBD1 or TRBD2 (5 bases each). The ends were cut back, 3 bases at V and 2 bases at J, with 8 bases in the middle. CDR3 size: 13 residues. CDR3 in amino acids: CASSLGVTYEQYF. CDR3 DNA: TGTGCCAGCAGTTTGGGGGTAACCTACGAGCAGTACTTC.

This chain links TRBV12-3 or TRBV12-4 with TRBJ2-7, with TRBD1 as a possible D gene (5 bases). The V end lost 5 bases, the J end lost 4 bases, and 12 bases lay between the germline ends. This CDR3 spans 13 amino acids. CDR3 DNA: TGTGCCAGCAGTCCACAGGAGAAATACGAGCAGTACTTC. This codes for CASSPQEKYEQYF.

This clonotype was seen more than once but under ten times. One junction end disagrees with the germline gene, perhaps due to a read error. The chain is built from TRBV4-2 and TRBJ2-1, with D tentatively TRBD2 (6 bases). Germline V lookup: CDR1 LGHNA, CDR2 YNFKEQ. The length of the CDR3 is 18 residues. The CDR3 DNA sequence: TGTGCCAGCAGTCAAGGGGCCGTGGGGGGTAAACTCTACAATGAGCAGTTCTTC. Translation gives CASSQGAVGGKLYNEQFF.

This clonotype was observed at least ten times. The rearrangement joins TRBV6-2 or TRBV6-3 to TRBJ2-7; D call uncertain. Germline values: CDR1 MNHEY, CDR2 SVGEGT. This CDR3 contains 11 residues. V was pared by 6 bases and J by 5 bases, with 8 bases between. The CDR3 DNA reads as TGTGCCAGCAGCCAGCCCGACGAGCAGTACTTC. Translated: CASSQPDEQYF.

The V and J genes are TRBV6-1 and TRBJ1-5; 7 bases map to TRBD1. J gave up 2 bases and V 6 bases, and 7 bases lay outside the gene matches. Germline V gives CDR1 MNHNS, CDR2 SASEGT. This CDR3 region has 15 residues. The CDR3 DNA is TGTGCCAGCAGCGACAGGGTCTCGGGCAATCAGCCCCAGCATTTT. It yields the protein CASSDRVSGNQPQHF.

This clonotype was seen a few times. V usage is TRBV14 and J usage is TRBJ1-4, with 7 bases that match TRBD1. This CDR3 has 18 residues. The germline V gene has CDR1 SGHDN and CDR2 FVKESK. V was pared by 6 bases and J by 0 bases, with 13 bases of the junction left unmatched. Here the CDR3 DNA reads TGTGCCAGCAGTCGTACCCGGGACAGACTTCCAACTAATGAAAAACTGTTTTTT. This sequence encodes CASSRTRDRLPTNEKLFF. Looking up the rest from reference TRBV14 and TRBJ1-4 gives the full variable domain: EAGVTQFPSHSVIEKGQTVTLRCDPISGHDNLYWYRRVMGKEIKFLLHFVKESKQDESGMPNNRFLAERTGGTYSTLKVQPAELEDSGVYFCASSRTRDRLPTNEKLFFGSGTQLSVL.

This clonotype came up many times. The chain carries TRBV5-1 and TRBJ1-1; no reliable D call. CDR1 is SGHRS and CDR2 is YFSETQ in the germline V gene. V was pared by 0 bases and J by 4 bases, with 13 bases between. The length of the CDR3 is 15 residues. This CDR3 is CASSLDYSLGTEAFF. The CDR3 DNA follows: TGCGCCAGCAGCTTGGATTACAGTCTGGGCACTGAAGCTTTCTTT.

V usage is TRBV12-3 or TRBV12-4 and J usage is TRBJ1-1; maybe TRBD1 (5 bases). The CDR3 consists of 13 residues. Trimming removed 5 bases from V and 5 bases from J, with 12 bases in between. The DNA of the CDR3 is TGTGCCAGCAGTCAGACAGATGGAACTGAAGCTTTCTTT. Protein: CASSQTDGTEAFF.

This chain links TRBV5-1 with TRBJ1-2; 7 bases are a match to TRBD1. The germline V gene has CDR1 SGHRS and CDR2 YFSETQ. The V gene end was trimmed by 4 bases and the J gene end by 8 bases; junction bases not matched to a gene: 5. The CDR3 has 12 amino acids. CDR3 loop: CASSPRTGGYTF. Here the CDR3 DNA reads TGCGCCAGCAGCCCCCGGACAGGCGGCTACACCTTC.

A few counts support this clonotype. The V and J genes are TRBV27 and TRBJ1-2; the match to TRBD1 covers 7 bases. Trimming removed 3 bases from V and 5 bases from J; junction bases left unmatched: 12. Per the germline V gene, CDR1 is MNHEY and CDR2 is SMNVEV (reference sequence). The CDR3 spans 16 residues. CDR3 residues: CASSFEPGTDLYGYTF. CDR3 bases: TGTGCCAGCAGTTTTGAACCGGGGACAGACCTATATGGCTACACCTTC.

This clonotype came up many times. The chain links TRBV20-1 to TRBJ2-7; a possible D gene is TRBD1 (5 bases). The CDR3 extends over 12 amino acids. CDR1 is DFQATT, CDR2 SNEGSKA, per germline (reference sequence). V was cut by 4 bases and J by 9 bases, with 16 bases left in between. This CDR3 reads CSAKDSYDGQYF. CDR3 DNA: TGCAGTGCTAAAGACAGCTACGACGGGCAGTACTTC.

This clonotype was found a few times. The V gene is TRBV5-1, the J gene TRBJ1-1; 9 positions agree with TRBD1. This CDR3 spans 13 amino acids. Per germline, CDR1 SGHRS and CDR2 YFSETQ. V shed 6 bases, J shed 3 bases, and the junction held 3 bases outside the gene matches. The DNA for the CDR3 is TGCGCCAGCAAACAGGGGGCCGACACTGAAGCTTTCTTT. Translation: CASKQGADTEAFF.

The chain recombines TRBV6-5 with TRBJ1-3; D is undetermined. CDR1 is MNHEY, CDR2 SVGAGI, per germline. The CDR3 loop spans 12 amino acids. V was clipped by 8 bases and J by 0 bases, with 5 bases between them. CDR3 loop: CASFGSGNTIYF. As DNA, the CDR3 is TGTGCCAGCTTTGGCTCTGGAAACACCATATATTTT.

The chain links TRBV20-1 to TRBJ2-5; possibly TRBD1 or TRBD2 for D (5 bases each). CDR3 length: 15 amino acids. Trimming took 2 bases from V and 2 from J, leaving 15 bases between them. CDR1 DFQATT and CDR2 SNEGSKA come from the germline V gene (reference sequence). CDR3 sequence: CSARTLRDQQETQYF. The CDR3 bases are TGCAGTGCTAGAACCCTCCGGGACCAGCAAGAGACCCAGTACTTC.

This clonotype was seen more than once but under ten times. The chain joins TRBV12-3 or TRBV12-4 to TRBJ2-3; D gene uncertain. The length of the CDR3 is 14 residues. Trimming took 6 bases from V and 0 from J, leaving 10 bases between them. CDR3 DNA: TGTGCCAGCAGACTATTCCTAAGCACAGATACGCAGTATTTT. This encodes CASRLFLSTDTQYF.